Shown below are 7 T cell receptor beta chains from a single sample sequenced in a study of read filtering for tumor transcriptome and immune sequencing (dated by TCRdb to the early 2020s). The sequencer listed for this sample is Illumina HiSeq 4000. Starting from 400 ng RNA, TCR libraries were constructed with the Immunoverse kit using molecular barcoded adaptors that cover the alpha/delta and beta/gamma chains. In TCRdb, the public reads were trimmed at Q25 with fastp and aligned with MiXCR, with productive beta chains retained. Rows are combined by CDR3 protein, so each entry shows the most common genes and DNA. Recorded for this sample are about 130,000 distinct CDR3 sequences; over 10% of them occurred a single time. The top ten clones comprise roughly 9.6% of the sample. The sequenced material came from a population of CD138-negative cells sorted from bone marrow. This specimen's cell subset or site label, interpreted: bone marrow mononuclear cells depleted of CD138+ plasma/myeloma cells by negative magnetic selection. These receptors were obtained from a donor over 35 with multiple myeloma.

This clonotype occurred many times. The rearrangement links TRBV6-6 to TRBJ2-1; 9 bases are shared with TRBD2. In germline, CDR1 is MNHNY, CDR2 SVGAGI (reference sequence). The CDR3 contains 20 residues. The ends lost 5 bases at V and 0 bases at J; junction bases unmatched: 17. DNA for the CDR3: TGTGCCAGCAGTCCCCCCGGGGGACTAGCTGGCGGGAGCTCCTACAATGAGCAGTTCTTC. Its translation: CASSPPGGLAGGSSYNEQFF.

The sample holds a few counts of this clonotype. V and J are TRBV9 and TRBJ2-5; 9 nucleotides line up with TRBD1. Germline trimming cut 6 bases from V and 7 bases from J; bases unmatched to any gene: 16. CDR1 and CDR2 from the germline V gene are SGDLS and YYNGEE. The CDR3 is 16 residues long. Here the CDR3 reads CASIPGTGPARWTQYF. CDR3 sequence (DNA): TGTGCCAGCATCCCCGGGACAGGGCCCGCCCGATGGACCCAGTACTTC.

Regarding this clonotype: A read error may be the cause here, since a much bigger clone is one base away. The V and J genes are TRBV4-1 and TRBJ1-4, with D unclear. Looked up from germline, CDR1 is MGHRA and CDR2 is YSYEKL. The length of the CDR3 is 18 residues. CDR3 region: CASSQGALGATTNEKLSF. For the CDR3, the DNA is TGCGCCAGCAGCCAAGGGGCGCTAGGCGCCACAACTAATGAAAAACTGTCTTTT.

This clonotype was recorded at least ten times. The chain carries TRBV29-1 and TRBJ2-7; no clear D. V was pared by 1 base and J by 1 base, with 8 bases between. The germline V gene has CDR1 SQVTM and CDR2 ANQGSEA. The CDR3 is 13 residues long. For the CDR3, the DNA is TGCAGCGTTGAAGTTGAGGAGTCCTACGAGCAGTACTTC. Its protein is CSVEVEESYEQYF.

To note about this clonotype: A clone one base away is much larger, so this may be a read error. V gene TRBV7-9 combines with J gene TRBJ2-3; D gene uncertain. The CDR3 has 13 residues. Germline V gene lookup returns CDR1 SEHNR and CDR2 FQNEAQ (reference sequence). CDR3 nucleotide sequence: TGTGTCAGCGCCTGGTCAAGCTCAGATACGCAGTATTTT. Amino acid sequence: CVSAWSSSDTQYF.

The CDR3 DNA reads as TGCAGTGCTAGGAGGACAGGGGGCGATCAGCCCCAGCATTTT. Protein sequence: CSARRTGGDQPQHF. The chain has TRBV20-1 and TRBJ1-5, with TRBD1 matching over 11 bases. There are 14 residues in the CDR3. The junction had 3 bases not matched to a gene; V was cut back by 3 bases and J by 5 bases. Germline-derived CDR1 and CDR2 are DFQATT and SNEGSKA (reference sequence).

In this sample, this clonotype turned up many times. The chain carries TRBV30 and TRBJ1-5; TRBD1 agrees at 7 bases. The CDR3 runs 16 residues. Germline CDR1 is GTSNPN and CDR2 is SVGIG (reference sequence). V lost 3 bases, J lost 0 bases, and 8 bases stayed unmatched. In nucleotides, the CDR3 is TGTGCCTGGAGCGGCCCCGGGACAGATAGCAATCAGCCCCAGCATTTT. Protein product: CAWSGPGTDSNQPQHF.